Listed below are T cell receptor beta chains from one sample, sequenced in a study of cytomegalovirus exposure and HLA in healthy donors. TCRdb's table, derived via immunoSEQ multiplex PCR, lists solely in-frame clones and lacks some. The sample holds 90,000 to 130,000 clones, around 95% seen once. Sequenced: PBMCs. These receptors were collected from a woman aged 18-35 years in good health and CMV-seronegative. The CDR3 runs from the conserved cysteine through the conserved F or W. The D gene is left open where the match is weak. A row's size may be missing; if present it is once, few, many or a size class.

j_call clone_size d_call v_call cdr3_aa cdr3_nt
TRBJ1-1 . TRBD1 TRBV14 CASSFYRGNTEAFF TGTGCCAGCAGCTTCTACAGGGGCAACACTGAAGCTTTCTTT
TRBJ1-1 . . TRBV28 CASRRGTEAFF TGTGCCAGCCGCAGGGGCACTGAAGCTTTCTTT
TRBJ1-1 once TRBD1 TRBV5-6 CASSRDRGGEAFF TGTGCCAGCAGCCGCGACAGGGGAGGTGAAGCTTTCTTT
TRBJ1-4 . TRBD1 TRBV28 CASSRQGTTNEKLFF TGTGCCAGCAGTAGACAGGGAACAACTAATGAAAAACTGTTTTTT
TRBJ1-1 . . TRBV18 CASSPVARNTEAFF TGTGCCAGCTCACCGGTTGCGCGTAACACTGAAGCTTTCTTT
TRBJ2-5 . . TRBV4-2 CASSPSSSKRRETQYF TGTGCCAGCAGCCCCTCGAGTAGCAAAAGGCGAGAGACCCAGTACTTC
TRBJ1-5 . . TRBV28 CASSFVGASNQPQHF TGTGCCAGCAGTTTCGTGGGGGCTAGCAATCAGCCCCAGCATTTT
TRBJ1-5 once TRBD1 TRBV18 CASSPGAGQQQPQHF TGTGCCAGCTCCCCCGGTGCGGGACAGCAGCAGCCCCAGCATTTT
TRBJ1-2 . . TRBV9 CASSGLYERGYTF TGTGCCAGCAGCGGTCTTTATGAGAGGGGCTACACCTTC
TRBJ1-1 . . TRBV5-8 CASSLLFNTEAFF TGTGCCAGCAGCTTGCTGTTCAACACTGAAGCTTTCTTT
TRBJ2-7 few . TRBV11-2 CASSLGTGTYEQYF TGTGCCAGCAGCTTAGGAACAGGGACCTACGAGCAGTACTTC
TRBJ2-7 . TRBD1 TRBV27 CASSLSPRQGLEQYF TGTGCCAGCAGTTTATCCCCGAGACAGGGGTTAGAGCAGTACTTC